This T cell receptor beta chain emerged from a study of blood T cell repertoires in COVID-19. For the study at large: Some COVID-19 samples were acute and others convalescent; all came from the United States, Italy and Spain. In each case, the material was cDNA or gDNA derived from T cells, B-cell-depleted T cells, or PBMCs.

Measured with immunoSEQ multiplex PCR; TCRdb has only the in-frame clones, and not every one. This table holds about 180,000 clones, 80% to 85% found once. With 2 bases removed from V and 2 bases from J, the gap between germline ends came to 13 bases. Germline V gives CDR1 MDHEN, CDR2 SYDVKM. There are 15 residues in the CDR3. The sequence derives from a woman aged 80 or older with COVID-19, enrolled during active disease. The material sequenced was peripheral blood. This chain connects TRBV28 to TRBJ2-7; possibly TRBD2 for D (5 bases). This chain's CDR3 is CASSLADSATYEQYF. CDR3 bases: TGTGCCAGCAGTTTAGCGGACTCAGCCACCTACGAGCAGTACTTC.